Below are 32 T cell receptor beta chains sequenced from a single sample in a study of blood T cell repertoires in COVID-19. Here immunoSEQ multiplex PCR was the method, and the copy in TCRdb shows in-frame clones only, minus some. Here the sample spans roughly 78,000 clones, 75% to 90% being singletons. Sequencing used peripheral blood. These receptors were taken from a man in his sixties with acute or convalescent COVID-19.

The chain carries TRBV10-3 and TRBJ1-6; 7 bases agree with TRBD1. From germline, CDR1 is ENHRY and CDR2 SYGVKD. This CDR3 has 13 amino acids. Unmatched junction bases numbered 0, after V lost 6 bases and J lost 4 bases. The CDR3 reads CAIRGQYNSPLHF. The CDR3 coding sequence is TGTGCCATCAGGGGACAGTATAATTCACCCCTCCACTTT.

The CDR3 bases are TGTGCCAGCAGCCAAGGCGCAGGGGGCTCCTACGAGCAGTACTTC. This translates into CASSQGAGGSYEQYF. This chain links TRBV3-1 (or the pseudogene TRBV3-2) with TRBJ2-7; 7 bases align to TRBD1. CDR3 length equals 15 residues. Trimming cost V 1 base and J 0 bases; bases outside gene matches: 3. CDR1 is LGHDT, CDR2 YNNKEL, per germline (reference sequence).

The chain links TRBV10-2 to TRBJ2-4, with D hard to call. Per the germline V gene, CDR1 is WSHSY and CDR2 is SAAADI. V was shortened by 2 bases and J by 0 bases, with 8 bases between the two germline ends. This CDR3 spans 15 amino acids. The CDR3 nucleotides read TGCGCCAGCAGTGAGGCGGCTCTAGCCAAAAACATTCAGTACTTC. Translation: CASSEAALAKNIQYF.

This chain connects TRBV5-1 to TRBJ1-4, with TRBD1 identical over 8 bases. Germline CDR1 reads SGHRS; CDR2 reads YFSETQ. V lost 2 bases and J lost 2; bases outside the gene matches: 5. This CDR3 has 16 residues. CDR3 in amino acids: CASSFLQGGTNEKLFF. CDR3 coding DNA: TGCGCCAGCAGCTTTTTACAGGGGGGGACTAATGAAAAACTGTTTTTT.

The rearrangement joins TRBV21-1 to TRBJ2-3; the DNA was not used to check the table's D call, TRBD1. TRBV21-1 is classified as a pseudogene. The CDR3 is 16 amino acids. CDR3 in DNA: TGTGCCAGTAGGACAGGGAGCATCCAAATCACAGATACGCAGTATTTT. Amino acid sequence: CASRTGSIQITDTQYF.

This chain uses TRBV19 with TRBJ1-5; D call uncertain. The germline CDR1 and CDR2 sequences are LNHDA and SQIVND (reference sequence). V lost 7 bases and J lost 6, with 19 bases in between. The CDR3 is made up of 15 amino acids. In DNA, the CDR3 is TGTGCCAGTACCCCTCTACAGTTGGTTGGTCAGCCCCAGCATTTT. Its translation: CASTPLQLVGQPQHF. The complete variable domain, with remaining parts taken from reference TRBV19 and TRBJ1-5, reads DGGITQSPKYLFRKEGQNVTLSCEQNLNHDAMYWYRQDPGQGLRLIYYSQIVNDFQKGDIAEGYSVSREKKESFPLTVTSAQKNPTAFYLCASTPLQLVGQPQHFGDGTRLSIL.

The V gene is TRBV27, the J gene TRBJ2-5, with D possibly TRBD2 on 5 matching bases. Deletions cut 6 bases from V and 1 base from J, with 15 bases between. CDR3 size: 15 residues. Looked up from germline, CDR1 is MNHEY and CDR2 is SMNVEV (reference sequence). CDR3 nucleotide sequence: TGTGCCAGCAGCCCCCACTGGGAGCTCCAAGAGACCCAGTACTTC. Encoded protein: CASSPHWELQETQYF.

The chain employs TRBV24-1 and TRBJ2-7; tentatively, D is TRBD1 (6 bases). The length of the CDR3 is 13 residues. Germline V CDR1 and CDR2: KGHDR, SFDVKD. Trimming stripped 9 bases from V and 3 bases from J, with 14 bases between. The chain's CDR3 is CATSVHRVYEQYF. CDR3 sequence (DNA): TGTGCCACCTCGGTCCACAGGGTCTACGAGCAGTACTTC.

J is TRBJ1-1 and V is TRBV2, with 10 bases aligning to TRBD1. V lost 6 bases and J lost 5; bases outside the gene matches: 9. There are 15 residues in the CDR3. Looked up from germline, CDR1 is SNHLY and CDR2 is FYNNEI. The CDR3 protein is CASSPGQGVWTEAFF. The CDR3 DNA reads as TGTGCCAGCAGCCCCGGACAGGGGGTTTGGACTGAAGCTTTCTTT. The full variable domain, its missing parts supplied by reference TRBV2 and TRBJ1-1, is EPEVTQTPSHQVTQMGQEVILRCVPISNHLYFYWYRQILGQKVEFLVSFYNNEISEKSEIFDDQFSVERPDGSNFTLKIRSTKLEDSAMYFCASSPGQGVWTEAFFGQGTRLTVV.

The chain employs TRBV5-4 and TRBJ2-5; 9 bases map to TRBD2. The germline V gene encodes CDR1 SGHNT and CDR2 YYREEE (reference sequence). The junction had 16 bases not matched to a gene; V was cut back by 8 bases and J by 5 bases. The length of the CDR3 is 16 residues. The CDR3 loop is CASSAGGPGFGETQYF. CDR3 nucleotides: TGTGCCAGTTCTGCGGGGGGGCCCGGATTCGGTGAGACCCAGTACTTC.

The genes are TRBV5-6 and TRBJ2-3; D not resolved. V shed 2 bases and J shed 4 bases, with 8 bases lying between them. This CDR3 has 13 residues. From germline, CDR1 is SGHDT and CDR2 YYEEEE. The CDR3 reads CASSFTTADTQYF. The CDR3 nucleotides are TGTGCCAGCAGCTTTACCACAGCAGATACGCAGTATTTT.

This clone has more than one count but fewer than ten. This chain connects TRBV7-3 to TRBJ2-3, with unresolved D. The CDR3 covers 13 residues. The germline V gene encodes CDR1 SGHTA and CDR2 FQGTGA. V was cut by 5 bases and J by 1 base, with 7 bases left in between. The CDR3 coding sequence is TGTGCCAGCAGCACGAGTCGCACAGATACGCAGTATTTT. It translates to CASSTSRTDTQYF.

The chain has TRBV19 and TRBJ1-4; 10 bases are a match to TRBD1. The CDR3 covers 14 residues. The trim removed 8 bases at V and 8 bases at J, leaving 8 bases unmatched. Germline CDR1 and CDR2: LNHDA and SQIVND (reference sequence). DNA of the CDR3: TGTGCCAGTTCTCGAGGACAGGGGGAAGAAAAACTGTTTTTT. Translating gives CASSRGQGEEKLFF.

The sample holds a few counts of this clone. The chain uses TRBV6-5 and TRBJ1-2, with TRBD1 matching over 9 bases. Per the germline V gene, CDR1 is MNHEY and CDR2 is SVGAGI. CDR3 length equals 14 residues. J lost 7 bases, V lost 2 bases, and 5 bases had no gene match. CDR3 nucleotides: TGTGCCAGCAGTTACGAATGGACAGGGGCTGGCTACACCTTC. Its protein product is CASSYEWTGAGYTF.

The J gene is TRBJ1-4, the V gene TRBV19, with 7 positions matching TRBD1. The CDR3 is made up of 15 amino acids. Germline CDR1 LNHDA, CDR2 SQIVND (reference sequence). V was pared by 10 bases and J by 5 bases, with 13 bases of the junction left unmatched. The CDR3: CATNAAGQFNEKLFF. As DNA, the CDR3 is TGTGCCACCAATGCCGCGGGACAGTTCAATGAAAAACTGTTTTTT. The variable domain in full, completed from reference TRBV19 and TRBJ1-4, reads DGGITQSPKYLFRKEGQNVTLSCEQNLNHDAMYWYRQDPGQGLRLIYYSQIVNDFQKGDIAEGYSVSREKKESFPLTVTSAQKNPTAFYLCATNAAGQFNEKLFFGSGTQLSVL.

The chain recombines TRBV18 with TRBJ2-5; D gene uncertain. The germline V and J ends were trimmed by 6 bases and 5 bases, with 16 bases remaining between them. The germline V gene has CDR1 KGHSH and CDR2 LQKENI. The CDR3 has 14 residues. This CDR3 reads CASSLSAAAETQYF. The CDR3 nucleotides are TGTGCCAGCTCCCTCTCCGCTGCGGCGGAGACCCAGTACTTC.

The genes are TRBV5-1 and TRBJ2-7; D is unresolved. Germline V gene lookup returns CDR1 SGHRS and CDR2 YFSETQ. V lost 7 bases to trimming and J lost 0 bases, with 17 bases between them. The CDR3 contains 15 residues. In DNA form, the CDR3 reads TGCGCCAGCTCAGAGGCGACTCTCCTCTCCTACGAGCAGTACTTC. Protein: CASSEATLLSYEQYF. Full variable domain (remainder filled in from reference TRBV5-1 and TRBJ2-7): KAGVTQTPRYLIKTRGQQVTLSCSPISGHRSVSWYQQTPGQGLQFLFEYFSETQRNKGNFPGRFSGRQFSNSRSEMNVSTLELGDSALYLCASSEATLLSYEQYFGPGTRLTVT.

This clone was recorded once. This chain joins TRBV6-5 and TRBJ1-2; D uncertain. The germline CDR1 and CDR2 sequences are MNHEY and SVGAGI. V lost 7 bases to trimming and J lost 8 bases, with 20 bases between them. This CDR3 has 14 amino acids. The CDR3 region has the DNA TGTGCCAGCATCCCTTCCGGTAAGCTCGCAGGCTACACCTTC. Translated, it gives CASIPSGKLAGYTF.

In DNA form, the CDR3 reads TGCGCCAGCAGCTTGTCGCGTAGGGGTGATTCACCCCTCCACTTT. Translation: CASSLSRRGDSPLHF. The chain employs TRBV5-1 and TRBJ1-6; D possibly corresponds to TRBD1 (5 bases). The CDR3 contains 15 residues. Trimming pared 1 base from V and 8 bases from J, leaving 13 bases between. Looked up from germline, CDR1 is SGHRS and CDR2 is YFSETQ.

V is TRBV4-1 and J is TRBJ2-6, with a tentative D call TRBD1 (5 bases). Germline values: CDR1 MGHRA, CDR2 YSYEKL. V gave up 3 bases and J gave up 4 bases, with 7 bases separating them. The CDR3 contains 14 residues. The CDR3 is CASSQGPGANVLTF. DNA for the CDR3: TGCGCCAGCAGCCAGGGGCCGGGGGCCAACGTCCTGACTTTC.

This chain connects TRBV6-6 to TRBJ2-5; no firm D call. In germline, CDR1 is MNHNY, CDR2 SVGAGI (reference sequence). V lost 5 bases and J 2 bases, leaving 12 bases between the germline ends. The CDR3 is 14 amino acids. The CDR3 region has the DNA TGTGCCAGCAGTCAGAACACCGAACAAGAGACCCAGTACTTC. It encodes CASSQNTEQETQYF.

Turning to this clone: Other nucleotide sequences from this sample produce the same CDR3. The rearrangement joins TRBV30 to TRBJ2-5; D is uncertain. CDR1 and CDR2 (germline): GTSNPN, SVGIG (reference sequence). The CDR3 is made up of 12 amino acids. V shed 2 bases and J shed 1 base, with 5 bases lying between them. The CDR3 protein is CAWSSGQETQYF. The DNA of the CDR3 is TGTGCCTGGAGTTCAGGCCAAGAGACCCAGTACTTC.

This clone was found a few times. The chain combines TRBV6-5 with TRBJ1-5, with D uncertain. Trimming removed 6 bases from V and 1 base from J, with 10 bases in between. The germline V gene encodes CDR1 MNHEY and CDR2 SVGAGI. This CDR3 is built from 14 residues. Here the CDR3 reads CASRYEKSNQPQHF. The CDR3 DNA is TGTGCCAGCAGATACGAGAAAAGCAATCAGCCCCAGCATTTT.

The V gene is TRBV7-8, the J gene TRBJ1-5; a possible D gene is TRBD1 (6 bases). Looked up from germline, CDR1 is SGHVS and CDR2 is FQNEAQ. V lost 1 base and J 7 bases, leaving 11 bases between the germline ends. This CDR3 has 14 amino acids. In nucleotides, the CDR3 is TGTGCCAGCAGCTTAGGTGAGGGGGAACAGCCCCAGCATTTT. Protein: CASSLGEGEQPQHF.

V is TRBV12-5 and J is TRBJ1-2; 8 nucleotides line up with TRBD1. The CDR3 consists of 13 residues. Germline values: CDR1 LGHNT, CDR2 FRNRAP. J was trimmed by 4 bases and V by 7 bases; bases with no gene match: 5. CDR3: CASVQGAGYGYTF. Written as DNA, the CDR3 is TGTGCTAGTGTTCAGGGGGCGGGCTATGGCTACACCTTC.

This chain joins TRBV4-2 and TRBJ2-3; TRBD2 agrees at 12 bases. The length of the CDR3 is 19 residues. Germline CDR1 reads LGHNA; CDR2 reads YNFKEQ. Trimming at V came to 3 bases and at J to 5 bases, leaving 15 bases not matched to a gene. The CDR3: CASSQGQGRASGRGDTQYF. DNA for the CDR3: TGTGCCAGCAGCCAGGGACAGGGTAGGGCTAGCGGGAGGGGAGATACGCAGTATTTT.

The genes are TRBV9 and TRBJ2-2; 11 nucleotides match TRBD2. Per the germline V gene, CDR1 is SGDLS and CDR2 is YYNGEE. Trimming removed 2 bases from V and 5 bases from J; junction bases left unmatched: 8. This CDR3 has 17 amino acids. CDR3 coding DNA: TGTGCCAGCAGCGTGGGGACTAGACTAGCGGGGACCGGGGAGCTGTTTTTT. Translated: CASSVGTRLAGTGELFF.

This sequence joins TRBV6-2 or TRBV6-3 and TRBJ1-2; D is possibly TRBD1 (5 bases). CDR1 and CDR2 (germline): MNHEY, SVGEGT. The CDR3 spans 14 residues. Trimming took 5 bases from V and 3 from J, leaving 13 bases between them. The DNA of the CDR3 is TGTGCCAGCAGTGAGGGAGGGGACTACTATGGCTACACCTTC. Translation gives CASSEGGDYYGYTF.

This chain uses TRBV19 with TRBJ2-7; 9 nucleotides align to TRBD1. Germline V lookup: CDR1 LNHDA, CDR2 SQIVND (reference sequence). The length of the CDR3 is 15 residues. The trim removed 3 bases at V and 2 bases at J, leaving 5 bases unmatched. CDR3 amino acids: CASSIGTGRPYEQYF. The CDR3 region has the DNA TGTGCCAGTAGTATCGGGACAGGGCGACCCTACGAGCAGTACTTC. Supplemented by reference TRBV19 and TRBJ2-7, the full variable domain reads DGGITQSPKYLFRKEGQNVTLSCEQNLNHDAMYWYRQDPGQGLRLIYYSQIVNDFQKGDIAEGYSVSREKKESFPLTVTSAQKNPTAFYLCASSIGTGRPYEQYFGPGTRLTVT.

V usage is TRBV3-1 (or the pseudogene TRBV3-2) and J usage is TRBJ2-7; D might be TRBD1 (5 bases). CDR1 and CDR2 from the germline V gene are LGHDT and YNNKEL (reference sequence). The CDR3 totals 16 residues. V lost 0 bases and J 6 bases, leaving 18 bases between the germline ends. CDR3: CASSQEYRRVRLEQYF. CDR3 nucleotide sequence: TGTGCCAGCAGCCAAGAATATCGCAGGGTGAGGCTCGAGCAGTACTTC.

The chain is built from TRBV6-2 or TRBV6-3 and TRBJ2-7; 9 bases align to TRBD1. The CDR3 contains 16 residues. The ends lost 4 bases at V and 2 bases at J; junction bases unmatched: 9. CDR1 MNHEY and CDR2 SVGEGT come from the germline V gene. Written as DNA, the CDR3 is TGTGCCAGCAGTTCCCTCGGGACAGGGATAACCTACGAGCAGTACTTC. It codes for CASSSLGTGITYEQYF.

This chain uses TRBV2 with TRBJ1-1; TRBD1 agrees at 7 bases. After removal of 6 bases from V and 4 bases from J, the junction contained 8 bases not matched to a gene. Looked up from germline, CDR1 is SNHLY and CDR2 is FYNNEI. The CDR3 has 14 amino acids. CDR3 coding DNA: TGTGCCAGCAGGAAACAGGGGTCGGGCACTGAAGCTTTCTTT. This codes for CASRKQGSGTEAFF.